The text below deals with one T cell receptor (beta chain). Its recognized antigen is unknown. No base quality information exists; no much larger clone differs at one position. Genomic DNA was isolated from the sorted cells so that the TCRbeta CDR3 region could be sequenced. The immunoSEQ Assay was used for sequencing of TCRbeta CDR3 regions. In TCRdb, the immuneACCESS table is reduced to in-frame sequences with V and J assigned. These tables do not hold every clone; where another copy was compared, an unresolved V gene accounts for under half, and the others remain unexplained. The sample table shows 65,000 or so clones, and around 83% are seen once. The ten largest clones add up to 4.5% to 5% of the sample. The sample is drawn from a study of OX40 agonist ivuxolimab in advanced cancers. With respect to the entire study: Ivuxolimab, which targeted the costimulatory receptor OX40 (CD134), was an agonistic, fully human IgG2 monoclonal antibody. Intravenous ivuxolimab was administered to patients every 2 weeks at six dose levels: 0.01, 0.1, 0.3, 1.5, 3 and 10 mg/kg. Among the 52 dose-escalation patients, some 20 had hepatocellular carcinoma, roughly 15 melanoma, 9 renal cell carcinoma and 9 head and neck cancer. The dose-escalation cohort was about 83% male with a mean age of about 58 years, ranging from roughly 20 to 80. Prior anti-PD-1, anti-PD-L1 or anti-CTLA-4 therapy was permitted, and checkpoint inhibitors had been received by less than 45% of dose-escalation patients. Partial responses occurred in three dose-escalation patients: two with cutaneous melanoma and one with hepatocellular carcinoma. The purpose of peripheral TCRbeta sequencing was to test whether ivuxolimab changed TCR sequence diversity and led to clonal T-cell expansion. The paper describes the monotherapy dose-escalation part (N = 52 patients) of the phase I trial of ivuxolimab.

Patients with a history of autoimmune disease or receiving systemic immunosuppression were excluded from the trial. In every dose cohort, peripheral blood was drawn for TCR sequencing at baseline, cycle 4 day 1, and cycle 7 day 1. The samples were taken from a phase I, first-in-human, multicenter, open-label dose-escalation trial of ivuxolimab. Adults with locally advanced or metastatic melanoma, renal cell carcinoma, hepatocellular carcinoma or head and neck squamous cell carcinoma were enrolled in the trial. CD4+ and CD8+ T cells were sorted separately from peripheral blood before TCR sequencing. The CDR3 runs 16 amino acids, cysteine and phenylalanine included. Only the CDR3 DNA stays, 48 bases, in frame from base 1. From a lookup of the germline V gene, CDR1 and CDR2 are SGHTA and FQGNSA. The junction shows trimming of 3 bases on V and 2 bases on J, plus 13 bases between the germline ends. Broad study findings and their caveats: Clonal expansion of both CD4+ and CD8+ blood T cells was observed from baseline to week 6 at doses 0.1 to 3.0 mg/kg. Low levels of normalized T-cell clonal expansion were also seen in some nonresponding patients. Partial responders in the 0.1-3.0 mg/kg groups had among the lowest normalized peripheral clonal expansion, especially among CD8+ T cells. Which antigens the clonally expanded peripheral T cells were specific for was not determined. On average, CD8+ T cells showed more expanded clones than CD4+ T cells after ivuxolimab.

The receptor comes from an adult with an advanced solid tumor such as melanoma, head and neck, liver or kidney cancer. The sample here was CD4+ or CD8+ T cells sorted from blood, taken in a trial of the OX40 agonist ivuxolimab. The rearrangement joined TRBV7-2 to TRBJ2-2; D gene: possibly TRBD2, on 7 matching bases. The CDR3 has the sequence CASSFGGQGNTGELFF. In nucleotide form, the sequence is TGTGCCAGCAGCTTCGGGGGGCAGGGAAACACCGGGGAGCTGTTTTTT.